A single sample gave rise to the 26 T cell receptor beta chains below, sequenced in a study of blood T cell repertoires in COVID-19. Profiling relied on immunoSEQ multiplex PCR, and the TCRdb table lists in-frame clones only, not all of them. The sample lists roughly 74,000 clones; around 90% were seen once. What was sequenced was peripheral blood. Receptor source: a woman older than 75 with active or convalescent COVID-19.

In its sample, this clone was seen a few times. The V gene is TRBV5-1, the J gene TRBJ1-2, with D maybe TRBD1 (5 bases). Per the germline V gene, CDR1 is SGHRS and CDR2 is YFSETQ. The CDR3 sequence is 16 residues long. Trimming cost V 0 bases and J 7 bases, with 19 bases left between them. CDR3 coding DNA: TGCGCCAGCAGCTTGGACTCCCAGGGCTGGGTTGGTGGCTACACCTTC. Its protein product is CASSLDSQGWVGGYTF.

The rearrangement uses TRBV9 and TRBJ2-3; 10 bases are shared with TRBD2. Germline loops: CDR1 SGDLS, CDR2 YYNGEE. Trimming took 2 bases from V and 5 from J; bases not matched to a gene: 5. The length of the CDR3 is 15 residues. The CDR3 here is CASSVSGGSGDTQYF. The CDR3 DNA reads TGTGCCAGCAGCGTTAGCGGGGGGTCGGGAGATACGCAGTATTTT.

The J gene is TRBJ2-1, the V gene TRBV6-1; 7 bases fit TRBD2. The CDR3 has 16 amino acids. The ends lost 2 bases at V and 3 bases at J; junction bases unmatched: 7. The germline V gene encodes CDR1 MNHNS and CDR2 SASEGT. The CDR3 loop is CASSEYGASGYNEQFF. The CDR3 nucleotides are TGTGCCAGCAGTGAATACGGGGCTAGCGGCTACAATGAGCAGTTCTTC.

This chain links TRBV7-8 with TRBJ2-5; TRBD2 matches 8 bases. Losses at the gene ends were 5 bases for V and 4 bases for J; bases not matched to a gene: 9. Germline lookup yields CDR1 SGHVS and CDR2 FQNEAQ. The CDR3 is 15 residues long. The CDR3 nucleotides read TGTGCCAGCAGCCCACCGGGGGGGGTGGTAGAGACCCAGTACTTC. Translation gives CASSPPGGVVETQYF.

This chain joins TRBV7-6 and TRBJ2-3; 9 nucleotides line up with TRBD1. Germline V CDR1 and CDR2: SGHVS, FNYEAQ. The V gene end was trimmed by 5 bases and the J gene end by 1 base; junction bases not matched to a gene: 4. This CDR3 has 15 amino acids. In nucleotides, the CDR3 is TGTGCCAGCAGCCGCGGGGACAGGGGCACAGATACGCAGTATTTT. It specifies CASSRGDRGTDTQYF. Together with reference TRBV7-6 and TRBJ2-3, the CDR3 gives the full variable domain: GAGVSQSPRYKVTKRGQDVALRCDPISGHVSLYWYRQALGQGPEFLTYFNYEAQQDKSGLPNDRFSAERPEGSISTLTIQRTEQRDSAMYRCASSRGDRGTDTQYFGPGTRLTVL.

V gene TRBV15 combines with J gene TRBJ2-7, with D perhaps matching TRBD1 (6 bases). The CDR3 spans 14 residues. Germline V lookup: CDR1 LNHNV, CDR2 YYDKDF (reference sequence). With 0 bases removed from V and 6 bases from J, the gap between germline ends came to 12 bases. As DNA, the CDR3 is TGTGCCACCAGCAGAGATTGGCAGGGGCTCGAGCAGTACTTC. It yields the protein CATSRDWQGLEQYF.

CDR3 in DNA: TGTGCCAGCAGCATATCTAGCGGGGGCTACAATGAGCAGTTCTTC. It yields the protein CASSISSGGYNEQFF. V gene TRBV9 combines with J gene TRBJ2-1; 10 bases fit TRBD2. With 4 bases clipped from V and 3 bases from J, the junction kept 4 bases outside the gene matches. Germline CDR1 is SGDLS and CDR2 is YYNGEE. This CDR3 spans 15 amino acids.

The genes are TRBV6-2 or TRBV6-3 and TRBJ1-2; D gene unclear. Germline V gene data show CDR1 as MNHEY and CDR2 as SVGEGT. This CDR3 is 14 amino acids long. V dropped 0 bases and J dropped 3 bases, with 8 bases sitting between them. The DNA of the CDR3 is TGTGCCAGCAGTTACTCGTGGCAGGACTATGGCTACACCTTC. This sequence encodes CASSYSWQDYGYTF.

The chain recombines TRBV4-1 with TRBJ1-1, with D possibly matching TRBD1 (6 bases). V dropped 0 bases and J dropped 4 bases, with 15 bases sitting between them. Germline values: CDR1 MGHRA, CDR2 YSYEKL. The CDR3 has 16 residues. The CDR3, as DNA: TGCGCCAGCAGCCAAGAACCACAGGGTTGGGTCACTGAAGCTTTCTTT. As protein: CASSQEPQGWVTEAFF.

This sequence joins TRBV4-1 and TRBJ2-5, with 10 bases fitting TRBD2. This CDR3 has 19 amino acids. The V gene's germline CDR1 is MGHRA and CDR2 YSYEKL. With V trimmed by 0 bases and J by 3 bases, 13 bases remained unmatched. CDR3 loop: CASSQDRASGRGSKETQYF. The CDR3, as DNA: TGCGCCAGCAGCCAAGATCGGGCTAGCGGGAGAGGGAGTAAAGAGACCCAGTACTTC.

The rearrangement joins TRBV9 to TRBJ2-2; 10 nucleotides match TRBD1. V dropped 3 bases and J dropped 5; count of bases not matched to a gene: 1. The length of the CDR3 is 14 residues. The germline V gene has CDR1 SGDLS and CDR2 YYNGEE. Written as DNA, the CDR3 is TGTGCCAGCAGCGGACAGGGGGCAACCGGGGAGCTGTTTTTT. Protein: CASSGQGATGELFF. Full variable domain (missing parts from reference TRBV9 and TRBJ2-2): DSGVTQTPKHLITATGQRVTLRCSPRSGDLSVYWYQQSLDQGLQFLIQYYNGEERAKGNILERFSAQQFPDLHSELNLSSLELGDSALYFCASSGQGATGELFFGEGSRLTVL.

The CDR3 here is CSARAGIEQFF. The CDR3 coding sequence is TGCAGTGCTAGAGCCGGGATTGAGCAGTTCTTC. V usage is TRBV20-1 and J usage is TRBJ2-1, with D perhaps matching TRBD2 (5 bases). Germline V gene sequence: CDR1 DFQATT, CDR2 SNEGSKA (reference sequence). The germline V and J ends were trimmed by 1 base and 9 bases, with 7 bases remaining between them. This CDR3 comprises 11 residues.

The chain employs TRBV18 and TRBJ2-5; 7 bases match TRBD2. This CDR3 is built from 16 residues. V dropped 5 bases and J dropped 1; count of bases not matched to a gene: 10. Germline-derived CDR1 and CDR2 are KGHSH and LQKENI. The CDR3 is CASSTRLATLQETQYF. In DNA, the CDR3 is TGTGCCAGCTCAACTCGACTAGCAACTCTCCAAGAGACCCAGTACTTC.

The chain recombines TRBV10-3 with TRBJ1-1; D gene ambiguous. This CDR3 region has 15 residues. Trimming cost V 5 bases and J 1 base, with 14 bases left between them. The V gene's germline CDR1 is ENHRY and CDR2 SYGVKD. The CDR3 protein is CAISPTGLPNTEAFF. CDR3 sequence (DNA): TGTGCCATCAGTCCGACCGGACTCCCGAACACTGAAGCTTTCTTT.

The V call is TRBV18, the J call TRBJ1-6; D gene ambiguous. This CDR3 comprises 15 residues. V was shortened by 6 bases and J by 10 bases, with 19 bases between the two germline ends. Germline V gene data show CDR1 as KGHSH and CDR2 as LQKENI. CDR3 nucleotide sequence: TGTGCCAGCTCCCCCTTGGCAGGCTCAGACTCACCCCTCCACTTT. Its translation: CASSPLAGSDSPLHF.

Judged by abundance, this clone is medium-sized. This rearrangement joins TRBV28 to TRBJ2-7; a weak D match, TRBD2 (5 bases). Per the germline V gene, CDR1 is MDHEN and CDR2 is SYDVKM. V lost 5 bases and J lost 2, with 19 bases in between. The CDR3 is 16 residues long. CDR3: CASSTQRADVPYEQYF. CDR3 DNA sequence: TGTGCCAGCAGTACACAGAGGGCTGACGTCCCCTACGAGCAGTACTTC.

J is TRBJ2-2 and V is TRBV7-2; TRBD1 matches 8 bases. The CDR3 spans 15 residues. The J segment lost 0 bases and the V segment lost 4 bases, leaving 1 base of the junction unmatched. CDR1 is SGHTA and CDR2 is FQGNSA in the germline V gene. CDR3: CASSSDRANTGELFF. DNA of the CDR3: TGTGCCAGCAGCTCGGACAGGGCGAACACCGGGGAGCTGTTTTTT.

The genes are TRBV19 and TRBJ1-2; 7 positions agree with TRBD1. The V gene's germline CDR1 is LNHDA and CDR2 SQIVND (reference sequence). The CDR3 is made up of 14 amino acids. Unmatched junction bases numbered 6, after V lost 3 bases and J lost 5 bases. DNA of the CDR3: TGTGCCAGTAGTATGACAGGGCCACCTTATGGCTACACCTTC. Residues: CASSMTGPPYGYTF.

This chain connects TRBV10-3 to TRBJ1-2, with TRBD1 matching 8 bases. Germline lookup yields CDR1 ENHRY and CDR2 SYGVKD. The CDR3 is 13 residues long. V trimming: 9 bases; J trimming: 4 bases; junction bases outside the gene matches: 7. CDR3 bases: TGTGCCATTTCACAGGGGGACGGCTATGGCTACACCTTC. This gives the protein CAISQGDGYGYTF.

The CDR3 reads CASSLAGGRTDTQYF. Written as DNA, the CDR3 is TGCGCCAGCAGCTTAGCGGGGGGGCGCACAGATACGCAGTATTTT. This chain joins TRBV5-1 and TRBJ2-3; 10 bases are shared with TRBD2. The germline gives CDR1 SGHRS, CDR2 YFSETQ. Trimming at V came to 2 bases and at J to 1 base, leaving 1 base not matched to a gene. This CDR3 has 15 residues.

The chain is built from TRBV2 and TRBJ1-1, with D possibly being TRBD1 (6 bases). The ends were cut back, 6 bases at V and 7 bases at J, with 15 bases in the middle. CDR1 SNHLY and CDR2 FYNNEI come from the germline V gene. This CDR3 spans 13 amino acids. The CDR3 spells CASSRTVNLEAFF. DNA for the CDR3: TGTGCCAGCAGCAGGACAGTGAATCTTGAAGCTTTCTTT.

This sequence joins TRBV5-4 and TRBJ1-2; the D is unclear. The germline CDR1 and CDR2 sequences are SGHNT and YYREEE (reference sequence). The CDR3 totals 13 residues. The ends were cut back, 2 bases at V and 3 bases at J, with 8 bases in the middle. The CDR3, as DNA: TGTGCCAGCAGCTTTAAGGAGTACTATGGCTACACCTTC. Translating gives CASSFKEYYGYTF.

V and J are TRBV10-3 and TRBJ1-1; TRBD1 matches 11 bases. CDR3 length: 14 residues. Trimming removed 6 bases from V and 5 bases from J; junction bases left unmatched: 5. CDR1 and CDR2 from the germline V gene are ENHRY and SYGVKD. CDR3 in amino acids: CAIRGQGEETEAFF. CDR3 bases: TGTGCCATCAGGGGACAGGGGGAAGAGACTGAAGCTTTCTTT.

This clone was recorded once. This chain joins TRBV7-9 and TRBJ2-1; TRBD2 aligns across 9 bases. Trimming took 6 bases from V and 0 from J; bases not matched to a gene: 9. Germline V lookup: CDR1 SEHNR, CDR2 FQNEAQ (reference sequence). This CDR3 has 17 amino acids. The CDR3 is CASRPLAGISSYNEQFF. The CDR3 DNA follows: TGTGCCAGCAGACCACTAGCGGGTATTAGCTCCTACAATGAGCAGTTCTTC.

The rearrangement links TRBV11-3 to TRBJ2-7; 7 bases line up with TRBD2. The CDR3 length is 17 residues. CDR1 is SGHNT, CDR2 YENEEA, per germline. The trim removed 10 bases at V and 0 bases at J, leaving 18 bases unmatched. This chain's CDR3 is CATTPGVTSASSYEQYF. For the CDR3, the DNA is TGTGCCACCACCCCGGGGGTAACTAGCGCGAGCTCCTACGAGCAGTACTTC.

The chain uses TRBV6-4 and TRBJ2-1, with TRBD2 as a possible D gene (5 bases). The V gene's germline CDR1 is MRHNA and CDR2 SNTAGT. V was pared by 0 bases and J by 0 bases, with 9 bases between. This CDR3 region has 16 residues. As DNA, the CDR3 is TGTGCCAGCAGTGACTCTAGCGCCAACTCCTACAATGAGCAGTTCTTC. Translation gives CASSDSSANSYNEQFF.